This T cell receptor beta chain appears in the sequencing data of a study of Graves' ophthalmopathy and Graves' hyperthyroidism. Amplified TCR beta CDR3 regions were obtained using RNA transcripts as template. RT-PCR was first run with HTBI primers, then multiplex PCR in a second round. MiXCR, applied by TCRdb to the multiplex PCR reads, yields one record per CDR3 protein. The profile covers 350,000 or so distinct CDR3 sequences, with under 20% appearing a single time and roughly an eighth taken by the ten largest. This clonotype was found a few times. The V segment lost 3 bases and the J segment 7 bases; nucleotides outside the gene matches: 6. Germline CDR1 MNHNS, CDR2 SASEGT. The CDR3 totals 15 residues.

The chain links TRBV6-1 to TRBJ2-5; the match to TRBD2 covers 12 bases. Material: peripheral blood. The sequence derives from an adult man with Graves' ophthalmopathy. CDR3 sequence: CASSERTSGTGTQYF. The CDR3 DNA reads TGTGCCAGCAGTGAGCGGACTAGCGGGACGGGGACCCAGTACTTC.